This T cell receptor beta chain emerged from a study of blood T cell repertoires in COVID-19. Turning to the study itself: Samples taken during acute and convalescent COVID-19 were collected in the United States, Italy and Spain.

Original processing notes: Reference gene primer amplification gave estimated nucleated cell counts. TCRdb's copy holds only in-frame clones and misses some; the assay was immunoSEQ multiplex PCR. From that table come the V and J calls and clone size; the DNA was used to work out D and trimming. This sample yields roughly 230,000 clones, of which 88% are seen a single time; approximately 1.7% belongs to the top ten. CDR1 MNHNY and CDR2 SVGAGI come from the germline V gene (reference sequence). The germline V and J ends were trimmed by 7 bases and 3 bases, with 11 bases remaining between them. This CDR3 contains 13 residues.

This TCR came from a man in his sixties or seventies with acute or convalescent COVID-19. V usage is TRBV6-6 and J usage is TRBJ2-3; TRBD1 is a possible D gene (5 bases). Sequencing was carried out using peripheral blood. As DNA, the CDR3 is TGTGCCAGCATCCAGGGTGGGACAGATACGCAGTATTTT. Protein: CASIQGGTDTQYF.